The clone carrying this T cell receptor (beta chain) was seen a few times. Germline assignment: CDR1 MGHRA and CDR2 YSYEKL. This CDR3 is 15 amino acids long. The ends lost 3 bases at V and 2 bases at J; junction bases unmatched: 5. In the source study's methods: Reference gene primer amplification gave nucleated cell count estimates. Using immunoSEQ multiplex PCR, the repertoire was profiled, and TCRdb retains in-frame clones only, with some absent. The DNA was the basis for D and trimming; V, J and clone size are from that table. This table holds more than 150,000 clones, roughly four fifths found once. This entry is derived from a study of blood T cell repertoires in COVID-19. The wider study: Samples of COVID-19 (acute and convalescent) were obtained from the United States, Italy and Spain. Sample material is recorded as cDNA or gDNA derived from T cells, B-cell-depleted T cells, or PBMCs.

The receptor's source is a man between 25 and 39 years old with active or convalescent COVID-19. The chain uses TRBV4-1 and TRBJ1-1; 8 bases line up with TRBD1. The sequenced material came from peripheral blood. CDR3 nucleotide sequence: TGCGCCAGCAGCCAGGCGGACAGGGATAACACTGAAGCTTTCTTT. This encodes CASSQADRDNTEAFF.